This TCR beta chain originates from a study of shared clonotypes between healthy human individuals. In the study overall: Per donor, CD8 memory used one plate, CD8 naive used two, CD4 memory used three and CD4 naive used three.

The method was immunoSEQ multiplex PCR; TCRdb's version includes in-frame clones alone and lacks a portion of them. This table holds about a million clones, 77% found once. The CDR3 runs 15 residues. The junction had 8 bases not matched to a gene; V was cut back by 5 bases and J by 4 bases. Germline CDR1 is LNHDA and CDR2 is SQIVND (reference sequence). CD45RA+ naive and CD45RA-negative memory subsets were separated from CD4+ cells. Sequencing used memory CD4+ T cells from PBMCs. Specified subset: CD45RA-negative fraction. This sequence was found in a man aged 18 to 30 in good health. Some clones in this sample may be carry-over from other donors' samples. The chain recombines TRBV19 with TRBJ1-5; 7 nucleotides line up with TRBD1. CDR3: CASSEAGTANQPQHF. CDR3 sequence (DNA): TGTGCCAGTAGTGAGGCCGGGACAGCAAATCAGCCCCAGCATTTT.